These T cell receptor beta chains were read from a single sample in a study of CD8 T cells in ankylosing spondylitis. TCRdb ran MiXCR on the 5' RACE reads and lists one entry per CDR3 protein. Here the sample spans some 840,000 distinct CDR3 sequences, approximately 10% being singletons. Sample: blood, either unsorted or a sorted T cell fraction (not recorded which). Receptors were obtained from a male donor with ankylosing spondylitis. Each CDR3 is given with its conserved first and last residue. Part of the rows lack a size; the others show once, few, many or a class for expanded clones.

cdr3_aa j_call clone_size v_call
CASSDRVSNQPQHF TRBJ1-5 NA TRBV12-3/TRBV12-4
CATSRDRLAGSYEQYF TRBJ2-7 NA TRBV15
CAWSVKTLGGYTF TRBJ1-2 NA TRBV30
CASSLGGAPSDQPQHF TRBJ1-5 many TRBV12-3/TRBV12-4
CASSQVGRDSYEQYF TRBJ2-7 NA TRBV4-2
CASSDPDTEAFF TRBJ1-1 NA TRBV2
CASRGAGFGGETQYF TRBJ2-5 few TRBV7-2
CASSQALEDGYTF TRBJ1-2 NA TRBV3-1
CASSLSLSRGLTDTQYF TRBJ2-3 once TRBV5-1
CASSPSGSYEQYF TRBJ2-7 many TRBV18
CATSRDSWEQYF TRBJ2-7 NA TRBV15
CASSQDRDSYSPLHF TRBJ1-6 many TRBV4-2
CASSLTGTYYEQYF TRBJ2-7 many TRBV5-1
CASSYPGTGGYEQYF TRBJ2-7 NA TRBV6-5
CATSAYNEQFF TRBJ2-1 many TRBV24-1
CASTWTRPAGELFF TRBJ2-2 NA TRBV5-1
CAWNAGDPPQETQYF TRBJ2-5 NA TRBV30
CSVHGAAGGYYNEQFF TRBJ2-1 few TRBV20-1
CASSQGKGQRSTDTQYF TRBJ2-3 few TRBV4-3
CSASTGGLKAFF TRBJ1-1 NA TRBV20-1
CSVSRTLTADTQYF TRBJ2-3 NA TRBV20-1
CAISLDSNGEKLFF TRBJ1-4 NA TRBV10-3
CASSQLQGATDTQYF TRBJ2-3 NA TRBV4-3
CSARQRTDSEAFF TRBJ1-1 many TRBV20-1
CSVEGQTNEKLFF TRBJ1-4 NA TRBV29-1
CASSRRGLGGLSYEQYF TRBJ2-7 NA TRBV7-2
CASSLESRGDTQYF TRBJ2-3 NA TRBV7-8
CASSLTSGRFGTGELFF TRBJ2-2 few TRBV7-2